Included here is one T cell receptor beta chain sequence, with context. The CDR3 is 14 amino acids. The ends were cut back, 7 bases at V and 10 bases at J, with 21 bases in the middle. Germline V gene sequence: CDR1 SGHRS, CDR2 YFSETQ. The data were obtained in a study of blood T cell repertoires in COVID-19. Overall study context: Sites in the United States, Italy and Spain provided acute and convalescent COVID-19 samples. In each case, the material was cDNA or gDNA derived from T cells, B-cell-depleted T cells, or PBMCs.

Authors' methods: Reference gene primer amplification yielded estimated nucleated cell counts. Using immunoSEQ multiplex PCR, the repertoire was profiled, and TCRdb retains in-frame clones only, with some absent. V and J calls and clone size are given by that table; D and trimming were obtained from the DNA. The sample lists some 250,000 clones, roughly 86% occurring once. V and J are TRBV5-1 and TRBJ2-1, with D possibly being TRBD2 (6 bases). Sequencing was performed on peripheral blood. The source is a woman aged 30 to 39 who had recovered from COVID-19. CDR3 sequence reads: CASHPGLDPNEQFF. CDR3 DNA sequence: TGCGCCAGCCACCCGGGACTTGACCCCAACGAGCAGTTCTTC.